This T cell receptor beta chain emerged from a study of blood T cell repertoires in COVID-19. Clones were read by immunoSEQ multiplex PCR, and TCRdb kept only the in-frame ones, dropping some. The sample records tens of thousands of clones, over 70% being singletons. The sequencing input was peripheral blood. The sequence came from a man aged 50 to 60 with active or convalescent COVID-19.

The CDR3 is CASSPRGNTIYF. CDR3 bases: TGTGCCAGCAGTCCACGGGGTAACACCATATATTTT. This chain joins TRBV12-3 or TRBV12-4 and TRBJ1-3, with unresolved D. There are 12 residues in the CDR3. Deletions cut 5 bases from V and 7 bases from J, with 9 bases between.